This TCR beta chain was profiled in a study of shared clonotypes between healthy human individuals. TCRdb's table, derived via immunoSEQ multiplex PCR, lists solely in-frame clones and lacks some. This table holds roughly 1.5 million clones, nearly 99% found once. This CDR3 is 14 amino acids long. The V gene's germline CDR1 is MDHEN and CDR2 SYDVKM. The ends were cut back, 2 bases at V and 2 bases at J, with 10 bases in the middle. This chain links TRBV28 with TRBJ2-7; D unresolved. The sequence came from a young man in good health. Sequencing was carried out using naive CD4+ T cells sorted from blood. The subset denotes: CD45RA+ positively selected. The CDR3: CASSLNFRTYEQYF. CDR3 DNA: TGTGCCAGCAGTTTAAATTTTAGGACCTACGAGCAGTACTTC.